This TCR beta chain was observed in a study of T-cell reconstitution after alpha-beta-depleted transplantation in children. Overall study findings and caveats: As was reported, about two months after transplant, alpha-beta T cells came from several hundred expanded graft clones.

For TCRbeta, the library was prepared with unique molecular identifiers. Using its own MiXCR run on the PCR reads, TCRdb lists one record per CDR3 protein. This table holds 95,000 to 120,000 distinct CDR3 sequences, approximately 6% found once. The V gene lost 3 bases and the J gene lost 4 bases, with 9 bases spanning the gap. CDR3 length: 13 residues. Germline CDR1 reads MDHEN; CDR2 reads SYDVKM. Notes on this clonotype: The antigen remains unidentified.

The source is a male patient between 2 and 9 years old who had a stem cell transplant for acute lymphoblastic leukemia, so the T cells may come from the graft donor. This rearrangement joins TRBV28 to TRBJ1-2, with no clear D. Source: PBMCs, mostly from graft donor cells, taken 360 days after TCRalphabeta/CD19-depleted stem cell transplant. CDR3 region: CASSFTESYGYTF. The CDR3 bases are TGTGCCAGCAGTTTTACAGAATCCTATGGCTACACCTTC.